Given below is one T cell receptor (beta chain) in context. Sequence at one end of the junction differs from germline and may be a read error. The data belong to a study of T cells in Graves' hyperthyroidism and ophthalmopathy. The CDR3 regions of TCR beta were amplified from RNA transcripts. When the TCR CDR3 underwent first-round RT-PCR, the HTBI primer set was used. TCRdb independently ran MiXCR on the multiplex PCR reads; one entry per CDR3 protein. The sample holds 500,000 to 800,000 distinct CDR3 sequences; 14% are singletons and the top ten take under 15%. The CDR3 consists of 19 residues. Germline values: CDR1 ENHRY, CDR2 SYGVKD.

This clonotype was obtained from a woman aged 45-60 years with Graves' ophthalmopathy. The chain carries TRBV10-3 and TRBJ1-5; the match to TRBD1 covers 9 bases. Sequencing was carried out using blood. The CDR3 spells CAISDPPGQGLFSNRPQHF. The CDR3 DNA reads TGTGCCATCAGTGATCCTCCGGGACAGGGCTTATTTAGCAATCGGCCCCAGCATTTT.